Each of the 28 T cell receptor beta chains below was sequenced from the same sample in a study of blood T cell repertoires in COVID-19. Profiled with immunoSEQ multiplex PCR; TCRdb holds only in-frame clones, not every one. There are over 250,000 clones in the sample; roughly 89% occur only once, and approximately 2.2% lies in the top ten. Sequenced material: peripheral blood. Every receptor here comes from a man in his fifties or sixties with acute or convalescent COVID-19.

The genes are TRBV3-1 (or the pseudogene TRBV3-2) and TRBJ2-7; D unresolved. V lost 0 bases to trimming and J lost 3 bases, with 9 bases between them. Germline assignment: CDR1 LGHDT and CDR2 YNNKEL (reference sequence). The CDR3 contains 14 residues. CDR3 amino acids: CASSQDRVVYEQYF. The CDR3 DNA follows: TGTGCCAGCAGCCAAGATCGGGTAGTCTACGAGCAGTACTTC.

This clone was observed a handful of times. J is TRBJ2-3 and V is TRBV7-9; 9 bases agree with TRBD1. J was trimmed by 1 base and V by 2 bases; bases with no gene match: 4. The CDR3 contains 16 residues. CDR1 is SEHNR and CDR2 is FQNEAQ in the germline V gene (reference sequence). In DNA, the CDR3 is TGTGCCAGCAGCTTATGGAGGACAGGGGGCACAGATACGCAGTATTTT. Residues: CASSLWRTGGTDTQYF.

There are a few counts of this clone. The rearrangement uses TRBV2 and TRBJ2-5; 9 bases align to TRBD2. Germline CDR1 is SNHLY and CDR2 is FYNNEI. The CDR3 loop spans 20 amino acids. V was clipped by 0 bases and J by 2 bases; unmatched bases: 16. The CDR3 loop is CASSEAVELAGTPSQETQYF. The CDR3 DNA is TGTGCCAGCAGTGAAGCGGTAGAGCTAGCGGGGACCCCGTCACAAGAGACCCAGTACTTC.

Note on this clone: Compared with germline, one end of the junction differs, possibly owing to a read error. This sequence joins TRBV6-5 and TRBJ2-1; D may be TRBD1 (6 bases). Germline lookup yields CDR1 MNHEY and CDR2 SVGAGI. The CDR3 sequence is 11 residues long. CDR3 in amino acids: CASGPSGQPLF. CDR3 sequence (DNA): TGTGCCAGCGGTCCAAGCGGACAGCCTCTCTTC.

In nucleotides, the CDR3 is TGTGCCAGCGGTAGCATCTCCTCTGGAAACACCATATATTTT. Encoded protein: CASGSISSGNTIYF. The chain carries TRBV2 and TRBJ1-3; D is unresolved. Trimming pared 8 bases from V and 0 bases from J, leaving 11 bases between. CDR1 is SNHLY and CDR2 is FYNNEI in the germline V gene. There are 14 residues in the CDR3.

The V gene is TRBV10-3, the J gene TRBJ2-6, with no clear D. This CDR3 is built from 21 residues. Between the trimmed V and J ends, which lost 2 bases and 0 bases, there was a span of 23 bases. The germline CDR1 and CDR2 sequences are ENHRY and SYGVKD. CDR3 residues: CAISERELIYPRYSGANVLTF. CDR3 sequence (DNA): TGTGCCATCAGTGAGCGTGAGCTCATTTATCCCCGGTACTCTGGGGCCAACGTCCTGACTTTC.

J is TRBJ2-3 and V is TRBV7-9; 9 bases fit TRBD2. CDR3 size: 15 residues. Germline CDR1 reads SEHNR; CDR2 reads FQNEAQ (reference sequence). Germline trimming cut 6 bases from V and 2 bases from J; bases unmatched to any gene: 6. CDR3 residues: CASRSGGGATDTQYF. The CDR3 nucleotides are TGTGCCAGCAGGAGCGGCGGGGGGGCCACAGATACGCAGTATTTT.

The genes are TRBV5-1 and TRBJ2-5; TRBD1 is a possible D gene (5 bases). Germline V gene lookup returns CDR1 SGHRS and CDR2 YFSETQ. CDR3 length: 15 amino acids. V was clipped by 2 bases and J by 4 bases, with 15 bases between them. The CDR3 reads CASSLQDIPLETQYF. The CDR3 coding sequence is TGCGCCAGCAGCTTACAGGATATTCCCCTAGAGACCCAGTACTTC.

This clone occurred once. This sequence joins TRBV5-1 and TRBJ1-4; 7 nucleotides agree with TRBD1. Germline trimming cut 4 bases from V and 1 base from J; bases unmatched to any gene: 7. This CDR3 has 16 residues. The germline V gene has CDR1 SGHRS and CDR2 YFSETQ. The CDR3 is CASSLWDSQTNEKLFF. CDR3 sequence (DNA): TGCGCCAGCAGCCTCTGGGACAGCCAAACTAATGAAAAACTGTTTTTT.

This chain connects TRBV3-1 (or the pseudogene TRBV3-2) to TRBJ1-3; D is perhaps TRBD1 (6 bases). Germline CDR1 is LGHDT and CDR2 is YNNKEL (reference sequence). The V end lost 3 bases, the J end lost 0 bases, and 15 bases lay between the germline ends. The CDR3 contains 17 residues. The CDR3: CASSHRQVSLSGNTIYF. The CDR3 bases are TGTGCCAGCAGCCACCGACAGGTCTCTCTCTCTGGAAACACCATATATTTT.

V usage is TRBV6-5 and J usage is TRBJ1-5; 12 bases match TRBD1. This CDR3 is built from 15 residues. Germline V CDR1 and CDR2: MNHEY, SVGAGI. V trimming: 6 bases; J trimming: 7 bases; junction bases outside the gene matches: 7. CDR3 region: CASSSGTGGQQPQHF. The CDR3 DNA sequence: TGTGCCAGCAGCTCCGGGACAGGGGGCCAACAGCCCCAGCATTTT.

The chain couples TRBV18 to TRBJ1-3; no definite D call. CDR1 and CDR2 (germline): KGHSH, LQKENI. The V and J ends lost 1 base and 2 bases respectively, with 6 bases between them. The CDR3 sequence is 14 residues long. DNA for the CDR3: TGTGCCAGCTCACCACGACGGGCTGGAAACACCATATATTTT. Amino acids: CASSPRRAGNTIYF.

The chain employs TRBV10-1 and TRBJ2-5; TRBD1 matches at 10 bases. The length of the CDR3 is 14 residues. Looked up from germline, CDR1 is WNHNN and CDR2 is SYGVQD (reference sequence). Trimming cost V 2 bases and J 3 bases; bases outside gene matches: 0. In DNA form, the CDR3 reads TGCGCCAGCAGTGAGGGGACAGGGGAAGAGACCCAGTACTTC. Translation: CASSEGTGEETQYF.

V is TRBV4-1 and J is TRBJ1-1; weak D call: TRBD1 (5 bases). Trimming pared 3 bases from V and 2 bases from J, leaving 10 bases between. This CDR3 has 14 residues. Germline assignment: CDR1 MGHRA and CDR2 YSYEKL. The CDR3 coding sequence is TGCGCCAGCAGCCAGGACATTTCAAACACTGAAGCTTTCTTT. Translated: CASSQDISNTEAFF.

This chain uses TRBV10-2 with TRBJ2-7, with TRBD2 matching 10 bases. V trimming: 6 bases; J trimming: 2 bases; junction bases outside the gene matches: 4. The CDR3 runs to 14 residues. Germline V lookup: CDR1 WSHSY, CDR2 SAAADI. The CDR3 is CASRELAGTYEQYF. As DNA, the CDR3 is TGCGCCAGCAGGGAACTAGCGGGGACCTACGAGCAGTACTTC.

This chain uses TRBV7-9 with TRBJ2-1; a possible D gene is TRBD2 (6 bases). The CDR3 spans 14 residues. Germline V gene sequence: CDR1 SEHNR, CDR2 FQNEAQ (reference sequence). Trimming shortened V by 8 bases and J by 0 bases, and 11 bases separated the two germline ends. The CDR3 protein is CASYGGTSYNEQFF. The CDR3, as DNA: TGTGCCAGCTACGGGGGTACCTCCTACAATGAGCAGTTCTTC.

In this sample, this clone turned up a few times. The chain employs TRBV11-2 and TRBJ1-6, with D possibly TRBD1 on 5 matching bases. The germline V gene has CDR1 SGHAT and CDR2 FQNNGV. CDR3 size: 15 residues. V lost 4 bases and J 5 bases, leaving 12 bases between the germline ends. The CDR3 sequence is CASSWVGGNNSPLHF. For the CDR3, the DNA is TGTGCCAGCAGCTGGGTGGGGGGTAATAATTCACCCCTCCACTTT.

The table lists this clone with a count of one. The gene calls are TRBV29-1 and TRBJ1-1; possible D gene TRBD1, 5 bases. V shed 4 bases and J shed 5 bases, with 20 bases lying between them. This CDR3 comprises 15 residues. CDR1 is SQVTM, CDR2 ANQGSEA, per germline. CDR3 sequence: CSVGYQGRARTEAFF. For the CDR3, the DNA is TGCAGCGTTGGATATCAGGGAAGGGCTCGGACTGAAGCTTTCTTT.

The chain links TRBV6-5 to TRBJ2-2; D perhaps matches TRBD1 (5 bases). Germline V gives CDR1 MNHEY, CDR2 SVGAGI. V dropped 6 bases and J dropped 3 bases, with 11 bases sitting between them. The CDR3 spans 14 residues. The chain's CDR3 is CASRGQWDTGELFF. In DNA, the CDR3 is TGTGCCAGCAGGGGGCAGTGGGACACCGGGGAGCTGTTTTTT.

The chain recombines TRBV7-6 with TRBJ1-4, with D perhaps matching TRBD1 (5 bases). V lost 3 bases, J lost 8 bases, and 19 bases lay in between. The CDR3 totals 16 residues. The germline V gene has CDR1 SGHVS and CDR2 FNYEAQ. CDR3 sequence (DNA): TGTGCCAGCAGCTTTGGGCCAAGCAGGCGGGGCGAAAAACTGTTTTTT. This sequence encodes CASSFGPSRRGEKLFF.

This chain's CDR3 is CASSLQGQASTDTQYF. CDR3 nucleotide sequence: TGCGCCAGCAGCTTGCAGGGACAGGCTAGCACAGATACGCAGTATTTT. The chain recombines TRBV5-1 with TRBJ2-3, with 8 bases identical to TRBD1. Trimming took 1 base from V and 0 from J; bases not matched to a gene: 4. The CDR3 consists of 16 residues. Germline loops: CDR1 SGHRS, CDR2 YFSETQ.

The V call is TRBV3-1 (or the pseudogene TRBV3-2), the J call TRBJ1-2; 9 nucleotides line up with TRBD1. Germline-derived CDR1 and CDR2 are LGHDT and YNNKEL (reference sequence). The CDR3 is made up of 13 amino acids. Losses at the gene ends were 5 bases for V and 7 bases for J; bases not matched to a gene: 5. DNA of the CDR3: TGTGCCAGCAGCTCGGGACAGGGAGGTGGCTACACCTTC. Translation gives CASSSGQGGGYTF.

The rearrangement uses TRBV2 and TRBJ1-1, with D possibly matching TRBD1 (5 bases). Germline CDR1 and CDR2: SNHLY and FYNNEI. The CDR3 has 14 residues. V was clipped by 5 bases and J by 2 bases, with 12 bases between them. CDR3 sequence (DNA): TGTGCCAGCAGTCCGACAGCCAGTAACACTGAAGCTTTCTTT. Its translation is CASSPTASNTEAFF.

This clone was detected only once. The chain uses TRBV24-1 and TRBJ2-5; 9 nucleotides align to TRBD1. The CDR3 has 14 amino acids. Germline trimming cut 5 bases from V and 8 bases from J; bases unmatched to any gene: 8. Per the germline V gene, CDR1 is KGHDR and CDR2 is SFDVKD. This CDR3 is CATSVTGGLDTQYF. The CDR3 DNA sequence: TGTGCCACCAGTGTCACAGGGGGCTTGGATACCCAGTACTTC.

This rearrangement joins TRBV18 to TRBJ1-3; tentative D call: TRBD1 (6 bases). Germline CDR1 reads KGHSH; CDR2 reads LQKENI. The V gene lost 3 bases and the J gene lost 0 bases, with 12 bases spanning the gap. The CDR3 covers 16 residues. The CDR3 protein is CASSPSTGTSGNTIYF. The DNA for the CDR3 is TGTGCCAGCTCACCCTCGACAGGCACCTCTGGAAACACCATATATTTT. The variable domain in full, with the rest retrieved from reference TRBV18 and TRBJ1-3, is NAGVMQNPRHLVRRRGQEARLRCSPMKGHSHVYWYRQLPEEGLKFMVYLQKENIIDESGMPKERFSAEFPKEGPSILRIQQVVRGDSAAYFCASSPSTGTSGNTIYFGEGSWLTVV.

The V gene is TRBV4-2, the J gene TRBJ2-6, with 7 bases aligning to TRBD1. Per germline, CDR1 LGHNA and CDR2 YNFKEQ. The CDR3 runs to 17 residues. With 1 base clipped from V and 4 bases from J, the junction kept 7 bases outside the gene matches. In DNA, the CDR3 is TGTGCCAGCAGCCAAGGGACAGGAGAATCAGGGGCCAACGTCCTGACTTTC. Translating it yields CASSQGTGESGANVLTF.

The chain links TRBV15 to TRBJ2-2; maybe TRBD1 (7 bases). Trimming left V 2 bases short and J 2 bases short, with 9 bases between. The CDR3 extends over 15 amino acids. Per germline, CDR1 LNHNV and CDR2 YYDKDF (reference sequence). CDR3 sequence: CATSRQGGNTGELFF. CDR3 nucleotides: TGTGCCACCAGCAGACAGGGGGGTAACACCGGGGAGCTGTTTTTT.

This clone was observed once. The chain couples TRBV5-1 to TRBJ1-6; no firm D call. Trimming pared 4 bases from V and 4 bases from J, leaving 6 bases between. Germline CDR1 SGHRS, CDR2 YFSETQ. The CDR3 spans 13 residues. CDR3 sequence: CASSIDYNSPLHF. The CDR3 coding sequence is TGCGCCAGCAGCATAGATTATAATTCACCCCTCCACTTT.